The entry below describes one T cell receptor (beta chain). Its binding antigen is unknown. Base qualities are not recorded, but no much larger clone differs from it by a single base. This sample is drawn from a study of technical replicates of blood from a handful of donors (TCRdb year 2017). To prepare the library, the immunoSEQ multiplex PCR assay was applied. TCRdb carries this immuneACCESS record with in-frame sequences only. Its versions omit some clonotypes, under half of them owing to an unresolved V gene in the studies checked, with the rest unexplained. Recorded for this sample are about 94,000 clones; nearly 97% of them occurred a single time. The ten largest clonotypes hold 0.2% to 0.25% of the sample. From the germline V gene, CDR1 is SGDLS and CDR2 is YYNGEE. Counted from cysteine to phenylalanine, this CDR3 has 18 amino acids. The entry retains the CDR3 DNA only, 54 bases that are in frame from base 1. V lost 3 bases and J lost 8 bases; the stretch between them is 29 bases long.

The clonotype comes from a human donor in good health. Material for sequencing was T cells isolated from PBMCs. The sequence links TRBV9 to TRBJ1-2; a weak D assignment points to TRBD1 (6 bases agree). The sequenced DNA is TGTGCCAGCAGCGACCCCTTGAATCGACAGGTGAACCAGGGCGGCTACACCTTC. This translates into CASSDPLNRQVNQGGYTF.